This TCR beta chain was observed in a study of regulatory T cells in long-lasting Graves disease. Documented time point: newly diagnosed GD, antithyroid drugs for less than 3 months. There was RNA extracted from PBMCs, and the TCR library was made from it. Findings of the study overall: TRBV28 was favored in persistent disease, as were TRBJ1-2 and TRBJ2-5.

Trimming left V 1 base short and J 4 bases short, with 8 bases between. The germline V gene has CDR1 SGHRS and CDR2 YFSETQ. The CDR3 loop spans 13 amino acids. Arm-PCR of CDR3 regions with iRepertoire HTBI primers generated TCR beta libraries. TCRdb passed the multiplex PCR reads through MiXCR, listing each CDR3 protein once. This sample has 300,000 to 400,000 distinct CDR3 sequences, with over 15% found just once. Turning to this clonotype: Its antigen is unknown.

These data were also filed under a second study, of T cells in Graves' hyperthyroidism and ophthalmopathy. That study adds: Primed by the HTBI set, a first-round RT-PCR was run on the TCR CDR3.

Here the sequenced sample was peripheral blood mononuclear cells (PBMCs), taken at new diagnosis, from a patient treated with antithyroid drugs. The sequence came from a man aged 35-49 years with Graves disease. The J gene is TRBJ2-5, the V gene TRBV5-1, with D possibly TRBD1 on 5 matching bases. CDR3 bases: TGCGCCAGCAGCTTGCAGGGATTAGAGACCCAGTACTTC. It yields the protein CASSLQGLETQYF. The full variable domain, in which reference TRBV5-1 and TRBJ2-5 provide the parts outside the CDR3, is KAGVTQTPRYLIKTRGQQVTLSCSPISGHRSVSWYQQTPGQGLQFLFEYFSETQRNKGNFPGRFSGRQFSNSRSEMNVSTLELGDSALYLCASSLQGLETQYFGPGTRLLVL.